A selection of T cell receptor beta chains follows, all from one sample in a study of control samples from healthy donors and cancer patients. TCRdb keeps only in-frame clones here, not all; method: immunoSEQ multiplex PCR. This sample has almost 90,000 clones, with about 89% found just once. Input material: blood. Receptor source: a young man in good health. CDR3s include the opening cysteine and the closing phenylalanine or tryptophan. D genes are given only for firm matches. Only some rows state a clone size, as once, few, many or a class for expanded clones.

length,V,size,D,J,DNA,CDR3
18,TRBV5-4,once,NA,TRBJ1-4,TGTGCCAGCAGCCCCCTCGAGGGAGGGAATAGAACTAATGAAAAACTGTTTTTT,CASSPLEGGNRTNEKLFF
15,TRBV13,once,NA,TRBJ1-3,TGTGCCAGCACCTTAGGGGGGCGGGAACGAAACACCATATATTTT,CASTLGGRERNTIYF
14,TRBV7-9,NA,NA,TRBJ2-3,NA,CASSFGPGTDTQYF
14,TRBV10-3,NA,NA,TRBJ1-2,TGTGCCATCAGTGTAAATGCGGCCACTTCTGGCTACACCTTC,CAISVNAATSGYTF
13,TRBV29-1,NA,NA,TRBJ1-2,TGCAGCGTTGAGGCGGGGGTAGGGGATGGCTACACCTTC,CSVEAGVGDGYTF
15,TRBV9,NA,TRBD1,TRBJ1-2,TGTGCCAGCAGCGTAGCGGGACAGGGGGCGAGGGGCTACACCTTC,CASSVAGQGARGYTF
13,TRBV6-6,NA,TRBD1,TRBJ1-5,TGTGCCAGCCGACAGGGGAATGATCAGCCCCAGCATTTT,CASRQGNDQPQHF
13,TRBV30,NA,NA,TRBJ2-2,TGTGCCTGGAGTGTAGGGCCCACCGGGGAGCTGTTTTTT,CAWSVGPTGELFF
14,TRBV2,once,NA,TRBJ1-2,TGTGCCAGCTTTGACAGAGTTTTCTCCTATGGCTACACCTTC,CASFDRVFSYGYTF
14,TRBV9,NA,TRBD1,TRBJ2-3,TGTGCCAGCAACCGGGACAGGGGGACAGATACGCAGTATTTT,CASNRDRGTDTQYF
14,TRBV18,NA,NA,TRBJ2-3,TGTGCCAGCTCACCAATGGGACAAGGAGAAACGCAGTATTTT,CASSPMGQGETQYF
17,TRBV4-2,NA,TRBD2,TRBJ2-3,TGTGCCAGCAGCCAAGCCGTAGGGACTAGCTGGGGAGATACGCAGTATTTT,CASSQAVGTSWGDTQYF
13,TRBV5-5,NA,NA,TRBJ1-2,TGTGCCAGCAGCCCCGACTCGGACTATGGCTACACCTTC,CASSPDSDYGYTF
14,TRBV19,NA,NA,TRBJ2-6,TGTGCCTCCCTCTGGAGATCTGGGGCCAACGTCCTGACTTTC,CASLWRSGANVLTF
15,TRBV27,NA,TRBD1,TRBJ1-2,TGTGCCAGCAGTAATACAGGGGGAGGAAACTATGGCTACACCTTC,CASSNTGGGNYGYTF
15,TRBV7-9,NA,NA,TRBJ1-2,TGTGCCAGCAGCTCACTGGACCGATATAACTATGGCTACACCTTC,CASSSLDRYNYGYTF
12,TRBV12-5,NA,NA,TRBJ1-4,TGTGCTAGTGGACTACTTATTGAAAAACTGTTTTTT,CASGLLIEKLFF
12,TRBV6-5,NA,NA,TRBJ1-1,TGTGCCAGCAAGTCCGGAGTCGGGGAGGCTTTCTTT,CASKSGVGEAFF
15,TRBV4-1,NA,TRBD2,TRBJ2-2,TGCGCCAGCAGCCAAGAACTAGCGGGGGCCGGGGAGCTGTTTTTT,CASSQELAGAGELFF
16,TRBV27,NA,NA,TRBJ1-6,TGTGCCAGCAGTCCCTGGGCCACTTCCTATAATTCACCCCTCCACTTT,CASSPWATSYNSPLHF
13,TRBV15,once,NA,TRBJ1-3,TGTGCCACCAGCAGAGATTTTATGAACACCATATATTTT,CATSRDFMNTIYF
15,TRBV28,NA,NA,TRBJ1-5,TGTGCCAGCAGTCCTTCTCGGGACACTTATCAGCCCCAGCATTTT,CASSPSRDTYQPQHF
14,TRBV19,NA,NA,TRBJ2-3,TGTGCCAGTAGTCCGATTAGGGTGACAGATACGCAGTATTTT,CASSPIRVTDTQYF
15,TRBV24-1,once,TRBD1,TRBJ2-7,TGTGCCACCAGTGACCCGGGACAGGGGGCAGGCGAGCAGTACTTC,CATSDPGQGAGEQYF
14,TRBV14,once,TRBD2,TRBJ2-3,TGTGCCAGCAGCCAGACTAGCGGAACAGATACGCAGTATTTT,CASSQTSGTDTQYF